A selection of T cell receptor beta chains follows, all from one sample in a study of shared clonotypes between healthy human individuals. Profiled with immunoSEQ multiplex PCR; TCRdb holds only in-frame clones, not every one. The table shows about 2 million clones, with about 95% occurring only once. The sequenced sample was naive CD8+ T cells sorted from blood. All receptors come from a man aged 18 to 30 in good health. The CDR3 runs from the conserved cysteine through the conserved F or W. The D gene is left open where the match is weak. Not every row has a clone size; where given, it reads once, few, many or a size class.

j_call d_call clone_size v_call cdr3_nt cdr3_aa
TRBJ2-1 . . TRBV4-1 TGCGCCAGCAGCCAGGGGGCCGGCGGGGTAGGTTATGAGCAGTTCTTC CASSQGAGGVGYEQFF
TRBJ2-7 . . TRBV6-1 TGTGCCAGCCAGACGGATTACTACGAGCAGTACTTC CASQTDYYEQYF
TRBJ2-7 . . TRBV27 TGTGCCAGCAGTTTAATGGGGCGAGAGCAGTACTTC CASSLMGREQYF
TRBJ2-7 TRBD1 . TRBV9 TGTGCCAGCAGCGTAGATGACAGGGTGTCCTACGAGCAGTACTTC CASSVDDRVSYEQYF
TRBJ2-3 TRBD2 . TRBV30 TGTGCCTGGAACCTAGCGGGGGCCACAGATACGCAGTATTTT CAWNLAGATDTQYF
TRBJ2-7 TRBD2 . TRBV19 TGTGCCAGTAGTATAGGTGGGACTAGTTCCGACGAGCAGTACTTC CASSIGGTSSDEQYF
TRBJ2-7 . . TRBV5-6 TGTGCCAGCAGCTTGGGAGACGCCAGCTACGAGCAGTACTTC CASSLGDASYEQYF
TRBJ2-7 TRBD1 . TRBV6-5 TGTGCCAGCAGTCCAACTTCACAGGGGGACGAGCAGTACTTC CASSPTSQGDEQYF
TRBJ2-1 TRBD2 . TRBV9 TGTGCCAGCAGCCCAGGGACTAGCGCGGCCAATGAGCAGTTCTTC CASSPGTSAANEQFF
TRBJ2-7 TRBD2 . TRBV13 TGTGCCAGCAGCCCAGGACTAGCGGGGGAGCAGTACTTC CASSPGLAGEQYF
TRBJ2-1 TRBD2 . TRBV5-4 TGTGCCAGCAGCTTCGAGGGACTAGCGGGATATGAGCAGTTCTTC CASSFEGLAGYEQFF
TRBJ2-7 TRBD2 . TRBV11-2 TGTGCCAGCAGCCAGGCGGGGGGCCCCTACGAGCAGTACTTC CASSQAGGPYEQYF
TRBJ2-1 TRBD2 . TRBV5-1 TGCGCCAGCAGCTTGGAGCGGGAGGACAATGAGCAGTTCTTC CASSLEREDNEQFF
TRBJ1-4 . . TRBV5-1 TGCGCCAGCAGCAAGTACGAGATTGGGGAAAAACTGTTTTTT CASSKYEIGEKLFF
TRBJ1-2 TRBD1 . TRBV29-1 TGCAGCGTTGACGGGGGGACAGGATTTAACTATGGCTACACCTTC CSVDGGTGFNYGYTF
TRBJ2-2 . . TRBV29-1 TGCAGCGTTGAACGGGGCAGGGGCACCGGGGAGCTGTTTTTT CSVERGRGTGELFF
TRBJ2-7 TRBD2 . TRBV4-3 TGCGCCAGCAGCCAAGATTCAGTGGGGGGGGCCTACGAGCAGTACTTC CASSQDSVGGAYEQYF
TRBJ1-1 TRBD1 . TRBV2 TGTGCCAATTGGGACAGGAGCGACACTGAAGCTTTCTTT CANWDRSDTEAFF
TRBJ2-3 TRBD2 . TRBV10-1 TGCGCCAGCAGTGAGTCAAGCGGGGGGGAGACAGATACGCAGTATTTT CASSESSGGETDTQYF
TRBJ1-5 TRBD1 . TRBV28 TGTGCCAGCAGTTTAGGACAGGGACTACAGCCCCAGCATTTT CASSLGQGLQPQHF
TRBJ2-7 TRBD2 . TRBV13 TGTGCCAGCAGCTCTCGACTGCGGGAGAGGCAGTACTTC CASSSRLRERQYF
TRBJ1-1 . . TRBV11-2 TGTGCCAGCAGCTTCTTAGAGGGGGGAACTGAAGCTTTCTTT CASSFLEGGTEAFF
TRBJ2-7 . . TRBV4-1 TGCGCCAGCAGCCAGGGGGCTGGTTCTGGGTACGAGCAGTACTTC CASSQGAGSGYEQYF
TRBJ2-3 . . TRBV27 TGTGCCAGCAGTTTCTCCCTAACGGAAGATACGCAGTATTTT CASSFSLTEDTQYF
TRBJ1-2 . . TRBV5-5 TGTGCCAGCAGCTTGGGGTCGGGCTATGGCTACACCTTC CASSLGSGYGYTF
TRBJ2-7 . . TRBV6-1 TGTGCCAGCAGTGAAAGAGGGAGGTACGAGCAGTACTTC CASSERGRYEQYF
TRBJ1-6 . . TRBV2 TGTGCCAGCAGTGCCCTCCAGCGCGTATACTATAATTCACCCCTCCACTTT CASSALQRVYYNSPLHF
TRBJ2-3 . . TRBV4-3 TGCGCCAGCAGCCAAGAAAGACTAGTTGGCACAGATACGCAGTATTTT CASSQERLVGTDTQYF
TRBJ1-5 . once TRBV27 TGTGCCAGCAGATTGGGGGGCGCAGGTCAGCCCCAGCATTTT CASRLGGAGQPQHF
TRBJ1-2 . . TRBV7-9 TGTGCCAGCAGCTTAGTATCGGAGGACTATGGCTACACCTTC CASSLVSEDYGYTF
TRBJ2-7 . . TRBV5-6 TGTGCCAGCAGCTGGGGAGAGGGCGGCGAGCAGTACTTC CASSWGEGGEQYF
TRBJ2-2 . . TRBV7-3 TGTGCCAGCAGCTTAATCACCGGGGAGCTGTTTTTT CASSLITGELFF
TRBJ1-2 . . TRBV28 TGTGCCAGCAGGGAGGGCTTGACATATGGCTACACCTTC CASREGLTYGYTF
TRBJ2-3 TRBD2 . TRBV29-1 TGCAGCGTTGCGGGGGGGTTCACAGATACGCAGTATTTT CSVAGGFTDTQYF
TRBJ1-2 . . TRBV5-6 TGTGCCAGCAGCCCTTTGAATCAGATTTATGGCTACACCTTC CASSPLNQIYGYTF
TRBJ2-7 TRBD2 . TRBV28 TGTGCCAGCAGTTTACTAGCGGGGGGCACGGCTACCTACGAGCAGTACTTC CASSLLAGGTATYEQYF
TRBJ2-1 . . TRBV5-4 TGTGCCAGCAGCTCTAGCGAGAACAATGAGCAGTTCTTC CASSSSENNEQFF
TRBJ2-7 . once TRBV4-1 TGCGCCAGCAGCCAGAGCCCATCCGGCTCCTACGAGCAGTACTTC CASSQSPSGSYEQYF
TRBJ1-1 TRBD1 . TRBV29-1 TGCAGCGTTGGGACAGGGGAAAACACTGAAGCTTTCTTT CSVGTGENTEAFF
TRBJ1-1 . . TRBV4-1 TGCGCCAGCAGCCATGCCCATGGATCGACTGAAGCTTTCTTT CASSHAHGSTEAFF
TRBJ1-2 . . TRBV4-1 TGCGCCAGCAGCCAATCGGAGGTTGATGGCTACACCTTC CASSQSEVDGYTF
TRBJ2-3 . once TRBV4-1 TGCGCCAGCAGCCACCCGGATGGTTCAGATACGCAGTATTTT CASSHPDGSDTQYF
TRBJ2-7 . . TRBV29-1 TGCAGCGTTGAAGAGGGCGAGCAGTACTTC CSVEEGEQYF
TRBJ2-7 TRBD2 . TRBV4-1 TGCGCCAGCAGCCAAGGGGCTGGCGGGAGCTACGAGCAGTACTTC CASSQGAGGSYEQYF
TRBJ2-1 . once TRBV28 TGTGCCAGCAGTTTAGGGTCTAGCTCCTACAATGAGCAGTTCTTC CASSLGSSSYNEQFF
TRBJ2-7 . . TRBV11-3 TGTGCCAGCAGCCCGCGGCTGGGTGACGAGCAGTACTTC CASSPRLGDEQYF
TRBJ2-7 TRBD1 . TRBV29-1 TGCAGCGTCAAGACAGGGGGGTCCTACGAGCAGTACTTC CSVKTGGSYEQYF
TRBJ2-3 TRBD2 . TRBV5-6 TGTGCCAGCAGCGTTAGCGGGAGAGATACGCAGTATTTT CASSVSGRDTQYF
TRBJ1-2 TRBD1 . TRBV5-1 TGCGCCAGCAGCCCGGACAGGGGGACGTATGGCTACACCTTC CASSPDRGTYGYTF
TRBJ1-5 . . TRBV6-1 TGTGCCAGCAGTGAAATGAGTTTCCTAAGCAATCAGCCCCAGCATTTT CASSEMSFLSNQPQHF
TRBJ1-1 . . TRBV4-1 TGCGCCAGCAGCCAAGCGGACGTCATAATAGACACTGAAGCTTTCTTT CASSQADVIIDTEAFF